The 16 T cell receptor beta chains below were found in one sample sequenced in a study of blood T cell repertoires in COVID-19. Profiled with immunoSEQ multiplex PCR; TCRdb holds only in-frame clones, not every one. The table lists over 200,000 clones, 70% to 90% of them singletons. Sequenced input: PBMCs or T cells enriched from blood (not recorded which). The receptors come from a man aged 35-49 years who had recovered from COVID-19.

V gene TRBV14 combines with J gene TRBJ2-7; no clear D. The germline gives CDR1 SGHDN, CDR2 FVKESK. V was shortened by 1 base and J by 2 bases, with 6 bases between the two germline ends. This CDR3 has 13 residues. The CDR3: CASSQASPYEQYF. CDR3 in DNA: TGTGCCAGCAGCCAAGCATCCCCCTACGAGCAGTACTTC. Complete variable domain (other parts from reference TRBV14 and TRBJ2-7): EAGVTQFPSHSVIEKGQTVTLRCDPISGHDNLYWYRRVMGKEIKFLLHFVKESKQDESGMPNNRFLAERTGGTYSTLKVQPAELEDSGVYFCASSQASPYEQYFGPGTRLTVT.

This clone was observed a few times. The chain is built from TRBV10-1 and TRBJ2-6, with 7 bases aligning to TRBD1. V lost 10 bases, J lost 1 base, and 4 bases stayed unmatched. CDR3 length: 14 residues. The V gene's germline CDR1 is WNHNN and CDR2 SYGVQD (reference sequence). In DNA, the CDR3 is TGCGCCATGACAGGGTTATCTGGGGCCAACGTCCTGACTTTC. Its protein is CAMTGLSGANVLTF.

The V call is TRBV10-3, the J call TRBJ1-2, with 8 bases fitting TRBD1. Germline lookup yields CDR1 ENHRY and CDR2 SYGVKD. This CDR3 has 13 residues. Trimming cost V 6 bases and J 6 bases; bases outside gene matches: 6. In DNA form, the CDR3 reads TGTGCCATCAGCGAACAGGGGGTCAATGGCTACACCTTC. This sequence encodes CAISEQGVNGYTF.

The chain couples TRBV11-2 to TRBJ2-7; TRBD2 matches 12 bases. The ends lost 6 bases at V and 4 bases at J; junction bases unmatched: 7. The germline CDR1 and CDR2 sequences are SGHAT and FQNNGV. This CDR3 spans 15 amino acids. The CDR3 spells CASRLGLAGAYEQYF. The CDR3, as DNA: TGTGCCAGCAGACTGGGACTAGCGGGCGCTTACGAGCAGTACTTC.

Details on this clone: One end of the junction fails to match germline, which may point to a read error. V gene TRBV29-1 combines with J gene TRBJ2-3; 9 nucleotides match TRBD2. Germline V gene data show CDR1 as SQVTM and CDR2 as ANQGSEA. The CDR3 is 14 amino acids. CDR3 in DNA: TGCAGCGTGGAAGCGGGGGGCAGGGGAAATACGCAGTATTTT. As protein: CSVEAGGRGNTQYF.

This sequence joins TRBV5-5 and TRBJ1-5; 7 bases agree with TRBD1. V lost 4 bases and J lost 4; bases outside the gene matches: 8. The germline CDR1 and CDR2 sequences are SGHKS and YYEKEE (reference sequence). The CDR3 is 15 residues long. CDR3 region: CASSVLTGVNQPQHF. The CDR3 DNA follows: TGTGCCAGCAGCGTGCTTACAGGGGTAAATCAGCCCCAGCATTTT.

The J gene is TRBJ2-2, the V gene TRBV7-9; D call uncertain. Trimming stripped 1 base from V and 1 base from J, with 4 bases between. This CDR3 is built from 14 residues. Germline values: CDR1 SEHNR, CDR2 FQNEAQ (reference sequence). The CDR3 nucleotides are TGTGCCAGCAGCTTAGACTGGAACACCGGGGAGCTGTTTTTT. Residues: CASSLDWNTGELFF.

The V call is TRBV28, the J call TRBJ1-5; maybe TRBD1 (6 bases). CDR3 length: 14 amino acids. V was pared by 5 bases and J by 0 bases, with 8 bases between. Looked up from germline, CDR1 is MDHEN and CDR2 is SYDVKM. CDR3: CASSGTYSNQPQHF. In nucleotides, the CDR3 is TGTGCCAGCAGTGGGACATATAGCAATCAGCCCCAGCATTTT.

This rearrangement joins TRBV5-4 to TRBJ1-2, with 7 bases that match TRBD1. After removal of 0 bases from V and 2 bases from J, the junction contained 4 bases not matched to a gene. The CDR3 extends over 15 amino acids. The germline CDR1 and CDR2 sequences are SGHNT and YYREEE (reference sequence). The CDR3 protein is CASSLALGQNYGYTF. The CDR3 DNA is TGTGCCAGCAGCTTGGCGTTGGGACAGAACTATGGCTACACCTTC.

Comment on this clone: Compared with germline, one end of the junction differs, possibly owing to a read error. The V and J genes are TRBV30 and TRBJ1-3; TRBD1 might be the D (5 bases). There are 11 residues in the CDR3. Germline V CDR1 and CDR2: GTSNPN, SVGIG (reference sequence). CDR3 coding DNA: TGTGCCTGGAGCGCGGACAAAGGCCTGCATTTT. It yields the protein CAWSADKGLHF.

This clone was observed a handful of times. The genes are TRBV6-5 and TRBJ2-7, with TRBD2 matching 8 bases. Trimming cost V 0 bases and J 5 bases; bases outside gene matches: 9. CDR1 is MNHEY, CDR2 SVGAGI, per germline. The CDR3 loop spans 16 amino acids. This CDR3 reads CASSYSGSGVRDEQYF. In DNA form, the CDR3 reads TGTGCCAGCAGTTACTCGGGTAGCGGGGTCCGGGACGAGCAGTACTTC.

In DNA form, the CDR3 reads TGTGCCTGGAGTGCCCAGGTCAGACAGCCCCAGCATTTT. This codes for CAWSAQVRQPQHF. The J gene is TRBJ1-5, the V gene TRBV30, with D unresolved. Deletions cut 1 base from V and 7 bases from J, with 11 bases between. This CDR3 spans 13 amino acids. CDR1 and CDR2 (germline): GTSNPN, SVGIG (reference sequence).

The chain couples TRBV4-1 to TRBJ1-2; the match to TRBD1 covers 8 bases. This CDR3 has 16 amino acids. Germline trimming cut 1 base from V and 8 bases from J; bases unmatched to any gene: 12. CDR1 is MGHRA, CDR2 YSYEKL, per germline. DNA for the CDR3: TGCGCCAGCAGCCAAGGCATAGTACAGGGGGGGGCCGGCTACACCTTC. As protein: CASSQGIVQGGAGYTF.

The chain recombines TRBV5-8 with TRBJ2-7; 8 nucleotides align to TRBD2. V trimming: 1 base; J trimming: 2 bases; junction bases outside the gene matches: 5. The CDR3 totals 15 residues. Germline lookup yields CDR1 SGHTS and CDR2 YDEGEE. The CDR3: CASSLLTSGAYEQYF. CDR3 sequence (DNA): TGTGCCAGCAGCTTGTTAACTAGCGGCGCCTACGAGCAGTACTTC.

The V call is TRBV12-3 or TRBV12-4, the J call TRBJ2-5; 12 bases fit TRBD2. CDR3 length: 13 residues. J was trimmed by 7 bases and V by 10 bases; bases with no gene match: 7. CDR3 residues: CATQLAGGRTQYF. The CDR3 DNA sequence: TGTGCCACCCAACTAGCGGGGGGAAGGACCCAGTACTTC.

CDR3 sequence reads: CASSLASGGTYEQYF. The CDR3 coding sequence is TGTGCCAGCAGCTTAGCTAGCGGGGGTACCTACGAGCAGTACTTC. The chain employs TRBV7-8 and TRBJ2-7; TRBD2 matches at 9 bases. CDR1 and CDR2 from the germline V gene are SGHVS and FQNEAQ. The CDR3 runs 15 residues. V shed 0 bases, J shed 2 bases, and the junction held 2 bases outside the gene matches.